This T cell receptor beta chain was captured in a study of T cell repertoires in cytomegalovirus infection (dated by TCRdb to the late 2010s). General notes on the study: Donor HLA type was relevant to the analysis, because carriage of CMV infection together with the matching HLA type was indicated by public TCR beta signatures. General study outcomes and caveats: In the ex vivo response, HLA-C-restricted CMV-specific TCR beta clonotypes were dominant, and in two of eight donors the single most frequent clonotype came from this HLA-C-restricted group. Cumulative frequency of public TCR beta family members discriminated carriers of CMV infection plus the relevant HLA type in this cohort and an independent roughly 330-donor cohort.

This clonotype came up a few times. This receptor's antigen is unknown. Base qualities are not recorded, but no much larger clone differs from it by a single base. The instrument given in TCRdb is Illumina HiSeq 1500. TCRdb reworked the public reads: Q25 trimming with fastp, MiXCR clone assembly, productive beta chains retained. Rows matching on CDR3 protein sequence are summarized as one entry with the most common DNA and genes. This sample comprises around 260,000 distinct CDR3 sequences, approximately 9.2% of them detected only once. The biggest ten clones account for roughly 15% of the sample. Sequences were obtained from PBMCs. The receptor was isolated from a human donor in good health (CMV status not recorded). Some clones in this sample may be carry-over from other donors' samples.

DNA sequence: TGCAGTGCTAGAAGCCCTAGCGGCACAGATACGCAGTATTTT. This sequence encodes CSARSPSGTDTQYF. This chain is built from TRBV20-1 and TRBJ2-3, and perhaps TRBD2 as D gene, on 6 matching bases. The CDR1 and CDR2 encoded by the germline V gene (reference sequence) are DFQATT and SNEGSKA. The CDR3 goes from the cysteine to the phenylalanine over 14 residues. The read is trimmed to its CDR3 DNA, 42 bases read in frame from base 1. V gives up 2 bases and J gives up 1 base, and the segment between their germline ends measures 10 bases.